These 24 T cell receptor beta chains originate from one sample sequenced in a study of radiation and T cells in renal cell carcinoma. Time point given: blood 4 weeks post-SBRT, at nephrectomy. The treatment denotes: 15 Gy SBRT to primary tumor, nephrectomy 4 weeks later. Method: immunoSEQ multiplex PCR; TCRdb's copy keeps in-frame clones and lacks some. The sample carries 140,000 or so clones, around 88% recorded once. The sample was blood, taken from a patient whose treatment included radiotherapy and nephrectomy. The source is a woman aged 45 to 65 with renal cell carcinoma.

For the CDR3, the DNA is TGTGCCAGCAAATCCTCAGGGAACACCATATATTTT. Translating it yields CASKSSGNTIYF. The chain has TRBV27 and TRBJ1-3; D perhaps matches TRBD1 (5 bases). Germline V gene data show CDR1 as MNHEY and CDR2 as SMNVEV (reference sequence). The CDR3 spans 12 residues. Trimming pared 7 bases from V and 7 bases from J, leaving 11 bases between.

V gene TRBV11-1 combines with J gene TRBJ1-2; weak D call: TRBD1 (6 bases). Trimming left V 2 bases short and J 0 bases short, with 10 bases between. Germline V CDR1 and CDR2: SGHAT, FQDESV (reference sequence). The CDR3 sequence is 15 residues long. This CDR3 is CASSLSDSSNYGYTF. The CDR3, as DNA: TGTGCCAGCAGCTTATCGGACAGCTCTAACTATGGCTACACCTTC.

V usage is TRBV5-6 and J usage is TRBJ2-1, with 11 bases identical to TRBD2. V dropped 2 bases and J dropped 7; count of bases not matched to a gene: 2. Germline loops: CDR1 SGHDT, CDR2 YYEEEE. CDR3 length: 14 residues. This CDR3 is CASSFSGGANEQFF. Here the CDR3 DNA reads TGTGCCAGCAGCTTTAGCGGGGGGGCGAATGAGCAGTTCTTC.

The chain joins TRBV4-3 to TRBJ1-1, with TRBD1 matching 8 bases. The CDR3 consists of 15 residues. The germline gives CDR1 LGHNA, CDR2 YSLEER. With 2 bases clipped from V and 2 bases from J, the junction kept 4 bases outside the gene matches. The CDR3 here is CASSQSQGANTEAFF. In DNA form, the CDR3 reads TGCGCCAGCAGCCAATCCCAGGGGGCCAACACTGAAGCTTTCTTT.

V is TRBV6-5 and J is TRBJ2-7; D may be TRBD1 (5 bases). In germline, CDR1 is MNHEY, CDR2 SVGAGI. CDR3 length: 14 residues. The V end lost 4 bases, the J end lost 5 bases, and 15 bases lay between the germline ends. The CDR3 region has the DNA TGTGCCAGCAGTTTCACCCAGGGTGTCGACGAGCAGTACTTC. This translates into CASSFTQGVDEQYF.

A note on this clone: The same CDR3 arises from other DNA sequences in this sample as well. The gene calls are TRBV9 and TRBJ1-2; 8 nucleotides agree with TRBD1. The ends lost 4 bases at V and 2 bases at J; junction bases unmatched: 1. In germline, CDR1 is SGDLS, CDR2 YYNGEE. The CDR3 totals 13 residues. CDR3: CASSRTGNYGYTF. The DNA for the CDR3 is TGTGCCAGCAGCCGGACAGGGAACTATGGCTACACCTTC.

The chain uses TRBV28 and TRBJ1-2; maybe TRBD1 (5 bases). V was shortened by 4 bases and J by 4 bases, with 13 bases between the two germline ends. Germline assignment: CDR1 MDHEN and CDR2 SYDVKM. The CDR3 runs 14 residues. CDR3: CASSSTQGSYGYTF. In DNA form, the CDR3 reads TGTGCCAGCAGTTCAACCCAGGGCTCCTATGGCTACACCTTC.

This chain links TRBV9 with TRBJ1-2; the match to TRBD1 covers 8 bases. There are 15 residues in the CDR3. V shed 0 bases and J 5 bases; nucleotides not matched to a gene: 6. Germline V gives CDR1 SGDLS, CDR2 YYNGEE. The CDR3 DNA reads TGTGCCAGCAGCGTAGCGACAGGGGTAGGATATGGCTACACCTTC. Protein sequence: CASSVATGVGYGYTF.

The chain couples TRBV6-6 to TRBJ2-1; TRBD1 aligns across 10 bases. The CDR3 extends over 14 amino acids. The V gene's germline CDR1 is MNHNY and CDR2 SVGAGI (reference sequence). V was clipped by 5 bases and J by 7 bases; unmatched bases: 5. In DNA, the CDR3 is TGTGCCAGCAGTAGACAGGGGGCTTGGAATGAGCAGTTCTTC. Translation: CASSRQGAWNEQFF.

This clone occurred a few times. The chain joins TRBV6-4 to TRBJ1-1; D call uncertain. CDR1 is MRHNA, CDR2 SNTAGT, per germline. V dropped 5 bases and J dropped 3 bases, with 13 bases sitting between them. The CDR3 contains 14 residues. The CDR3 sequence: CASSRSRIDTEAFF. CDR3 DNA: TGTGCCAGCAGTCGGAGCCGGATCGACACTGAAGCTTTCTTT.

The genes are TRBV19 and TRBJ2-1, with no clear D. V was cut by 3 bases and J by 5 bases, with 11 bases left in between. The CDR3 is 14 amino acids. Per the germline V gene, CDR1 is LNHDA and CDR2 is SQIVND (reference sequence). CDR3 coding DNA: TGTGCCAGTAGTATCAACCCTCGGGACAATGAGCAGTTCTTC. Translation: CASSINPRDNEQFF.

This clone was found once. The V and J genes are TRBV11-3 and TRBJ1-1, with D uncertain. Germline CDR1 SGHNT, CDR2 YENEEA. The CDR3 runs to 12 residues. Trimming took off 1 base at V and 11 bases at J, with 11 bases between the two ends. The CDR3 sequence: CASSLGATNAFF. The CDR3 DNA follows: TGTGCCAGCAGCTTAGGTGCGACAAACGCTTTCTTT.

This clone has just a few counts. The V call is TRBV5-6, the J call TRBJ1-1; no definite D call. Trimming removed 4 bases from V and 1 base from J, with 8 bases in between. Germline V lookup: CDR1 SGHDT, CDR2 YYEEEE. The CDR3 is 13 residues long. The CDR3 here is CASSPVWNTEAFF. CDR3 in DNA: TGTGCCAGCAGCCCTGTTTGGAACACTGAAGCTTTCTTT.

V usage is TRBV27 and J usage is TRBJ1-6; D uncertain. The CDR3 runs to 15 residues. V was shortened by 6 bases and J by 0 bases, with 9 bases between the two germline ends. Germline CDR1 MNHEY, CDR2 SMNVEV (reference sequence). The CDR3 DNA reads as TGTGCCAGCAGCCAGGCACGCTCCTATAATTCACCCCTCCACTTT. This gives the protein CASSQARSYNSPLHF.

The V call is TRBV10-3, the J call TRBJ1-1; 11 nucleotides agree with TRBD1. Losses at the gene ends were 4 bases for V and 7 bases for J; bases not matched to a gene: 5. The CDR3 totals 14 residues. Germline loops: CDR1 ENHRY, CDR2 SYGVKD. The CDR3 DNA follows: TGTGCCATCAGTGGTGGGGACAGGGGGGATGAAGCTTTCTTT. Its translation is CAISGGDRGDEAFF.

The chain couples TRBV5-1 to TRBJ1-2; unclear D gene. The CDR3 is 13 amino acids. The V and J ends lost 1 base and 4 bases respectively, with 8 bases between them. The germline gives CDR1 SGHRS, CDR2 YFSETQ. In DNA, the CDR3 is TGCGCCAGCAGCTTGAGTAGGCGCTATGGCTACACCTTC. Its translation: CASSLSRRYGYTF.

The V and J genes are TRBV6-5 and TRBJ2-7; the D call may be TRBD1 or TRBD2 (5 bases each). V lost 10 bases and J 0 bases, leaving 19 bases between the germline ends. The CDR3 is 15 amino acids. Germline CDR1 reads MNHEY; CDR2 reads SVGAGI. The DNA for the CDR3 is TGTGCCACCCAAAAGGGACGGCCACCCTCCTACGAGCAGTACTTC. The encoded protein is CATQKGRPPSYEQYF.

The V call is TRBV5-1, the J call TRBJ2-2; D possibly corresponds to TRBD2 (5 bases). The CDR3 extends over 14 amino acids. Germline V gene data show CDR1 as SGHRS and CDR2 as YFSETQ. Trimming cost V 0 bases and J 10 bases, with 13 bases left between them. In nucleotides, the CDR3 is TGCGCCAGCAGCTTGGCCGATGAGCGGCTGGAGCTGTTTTTT. It codes for CASSLADERLELFF.

This chain uses TRBV28 with TRBJ1-2; D is undetermined. The V end was cut by 5 bases, the J end by 0 bases, with 10 bases between. The length of the CDR3 is 14 residues. The germline gives CDR1 MDHEN, CDR2 SYDVKM. CDR3 protein: CASSDGLANYGYTF. CDR3 nucleotides: TGTGCCAGCAGTGACGGGTTAGCTAACTATGGCTACACCTTC.

The rearrangement joins TRBV5-4 to TRBJ1-1; D is unresolved. The V end was cut by 4 bases, the J end by 7 bases, with 17 bases between. Germline values: CDR1 SGHNT, CDR2 YYREEE (reference sequence). The length of the CDR3 is 14 residues. This CDR3 reads CASSHGNAGDEAFF. The CDR3 bases are TGTGCCAGCAGCCACGGGAATGCAGGAGATGAAGCTTTCTTT.

The chain combines TRBV7-9 with TRBJ2-3; D is unresolved. Germline assignment: CDR1 SEHNR and CDR2 FQNEAQ (reference sequence). The V gene lost 5 bases and the J gene lost 1 base, with 10 bases spanning the gap. The CDR3 is 14 amino acids. In DNA, the CDR3 is TGTGCCAGCAGCCCCCACTCCGGCACAGATACGCAGTATTTT. Translated, it gives CASSPHSGTDTQYF.

This sequence joins TRBV28 and TRBJ2-1; 14 positions match TRBD2. Germline trimming cut 5 bases from V and 7 bases from J; bases unmatched to any gene: 16. Germline values: CDR1 MDHEN, CDR2 SYDVKM. The CDR3 is 19 amino acids. In DNA, the CDR3 is TGTGCCAGCAGTCCCTCCGACCGCATGACTAGCGGGAGGGGTAATGAGCAGTTCTTC. Its protein product is CASSPSDRMTSGRGNEQFF.

The chain links TRBV4-3 to TRBJ2-3; tentatively, D is TRBD1 (6 bases). V lost 2 bases to trimming and J lost 7 bases, with 10 bases between them. CDR3 length: 13 amino acids. Germline V CDR1 and CDR2: LGHNA, YSLEER. The DNA of the CDR3 is TGCGCCAGCAGCCAAACACAGGGAAATACGCAGTATTTT. This codes for CASSQTQGNTQYF.

This clone was detected only a few times. The CDR3 nucleotides read TGTGCCTCCGCCAGGGGGGTGAACACTGAAGCTTTCTTT. Translation gives CASARGVNTEAFF. The chain joins TRBV4-2 to TRBJ1-1; 7 bases line up with TRBD1. The J segment lost 0 bases and the V segment lost 11 bases, leaving 6 bases of the junction unmatched. This CDR3 is 13 amino acids long. CDR1 and CDR2 from the germline V gene are LGHNA and YNFKEQ.